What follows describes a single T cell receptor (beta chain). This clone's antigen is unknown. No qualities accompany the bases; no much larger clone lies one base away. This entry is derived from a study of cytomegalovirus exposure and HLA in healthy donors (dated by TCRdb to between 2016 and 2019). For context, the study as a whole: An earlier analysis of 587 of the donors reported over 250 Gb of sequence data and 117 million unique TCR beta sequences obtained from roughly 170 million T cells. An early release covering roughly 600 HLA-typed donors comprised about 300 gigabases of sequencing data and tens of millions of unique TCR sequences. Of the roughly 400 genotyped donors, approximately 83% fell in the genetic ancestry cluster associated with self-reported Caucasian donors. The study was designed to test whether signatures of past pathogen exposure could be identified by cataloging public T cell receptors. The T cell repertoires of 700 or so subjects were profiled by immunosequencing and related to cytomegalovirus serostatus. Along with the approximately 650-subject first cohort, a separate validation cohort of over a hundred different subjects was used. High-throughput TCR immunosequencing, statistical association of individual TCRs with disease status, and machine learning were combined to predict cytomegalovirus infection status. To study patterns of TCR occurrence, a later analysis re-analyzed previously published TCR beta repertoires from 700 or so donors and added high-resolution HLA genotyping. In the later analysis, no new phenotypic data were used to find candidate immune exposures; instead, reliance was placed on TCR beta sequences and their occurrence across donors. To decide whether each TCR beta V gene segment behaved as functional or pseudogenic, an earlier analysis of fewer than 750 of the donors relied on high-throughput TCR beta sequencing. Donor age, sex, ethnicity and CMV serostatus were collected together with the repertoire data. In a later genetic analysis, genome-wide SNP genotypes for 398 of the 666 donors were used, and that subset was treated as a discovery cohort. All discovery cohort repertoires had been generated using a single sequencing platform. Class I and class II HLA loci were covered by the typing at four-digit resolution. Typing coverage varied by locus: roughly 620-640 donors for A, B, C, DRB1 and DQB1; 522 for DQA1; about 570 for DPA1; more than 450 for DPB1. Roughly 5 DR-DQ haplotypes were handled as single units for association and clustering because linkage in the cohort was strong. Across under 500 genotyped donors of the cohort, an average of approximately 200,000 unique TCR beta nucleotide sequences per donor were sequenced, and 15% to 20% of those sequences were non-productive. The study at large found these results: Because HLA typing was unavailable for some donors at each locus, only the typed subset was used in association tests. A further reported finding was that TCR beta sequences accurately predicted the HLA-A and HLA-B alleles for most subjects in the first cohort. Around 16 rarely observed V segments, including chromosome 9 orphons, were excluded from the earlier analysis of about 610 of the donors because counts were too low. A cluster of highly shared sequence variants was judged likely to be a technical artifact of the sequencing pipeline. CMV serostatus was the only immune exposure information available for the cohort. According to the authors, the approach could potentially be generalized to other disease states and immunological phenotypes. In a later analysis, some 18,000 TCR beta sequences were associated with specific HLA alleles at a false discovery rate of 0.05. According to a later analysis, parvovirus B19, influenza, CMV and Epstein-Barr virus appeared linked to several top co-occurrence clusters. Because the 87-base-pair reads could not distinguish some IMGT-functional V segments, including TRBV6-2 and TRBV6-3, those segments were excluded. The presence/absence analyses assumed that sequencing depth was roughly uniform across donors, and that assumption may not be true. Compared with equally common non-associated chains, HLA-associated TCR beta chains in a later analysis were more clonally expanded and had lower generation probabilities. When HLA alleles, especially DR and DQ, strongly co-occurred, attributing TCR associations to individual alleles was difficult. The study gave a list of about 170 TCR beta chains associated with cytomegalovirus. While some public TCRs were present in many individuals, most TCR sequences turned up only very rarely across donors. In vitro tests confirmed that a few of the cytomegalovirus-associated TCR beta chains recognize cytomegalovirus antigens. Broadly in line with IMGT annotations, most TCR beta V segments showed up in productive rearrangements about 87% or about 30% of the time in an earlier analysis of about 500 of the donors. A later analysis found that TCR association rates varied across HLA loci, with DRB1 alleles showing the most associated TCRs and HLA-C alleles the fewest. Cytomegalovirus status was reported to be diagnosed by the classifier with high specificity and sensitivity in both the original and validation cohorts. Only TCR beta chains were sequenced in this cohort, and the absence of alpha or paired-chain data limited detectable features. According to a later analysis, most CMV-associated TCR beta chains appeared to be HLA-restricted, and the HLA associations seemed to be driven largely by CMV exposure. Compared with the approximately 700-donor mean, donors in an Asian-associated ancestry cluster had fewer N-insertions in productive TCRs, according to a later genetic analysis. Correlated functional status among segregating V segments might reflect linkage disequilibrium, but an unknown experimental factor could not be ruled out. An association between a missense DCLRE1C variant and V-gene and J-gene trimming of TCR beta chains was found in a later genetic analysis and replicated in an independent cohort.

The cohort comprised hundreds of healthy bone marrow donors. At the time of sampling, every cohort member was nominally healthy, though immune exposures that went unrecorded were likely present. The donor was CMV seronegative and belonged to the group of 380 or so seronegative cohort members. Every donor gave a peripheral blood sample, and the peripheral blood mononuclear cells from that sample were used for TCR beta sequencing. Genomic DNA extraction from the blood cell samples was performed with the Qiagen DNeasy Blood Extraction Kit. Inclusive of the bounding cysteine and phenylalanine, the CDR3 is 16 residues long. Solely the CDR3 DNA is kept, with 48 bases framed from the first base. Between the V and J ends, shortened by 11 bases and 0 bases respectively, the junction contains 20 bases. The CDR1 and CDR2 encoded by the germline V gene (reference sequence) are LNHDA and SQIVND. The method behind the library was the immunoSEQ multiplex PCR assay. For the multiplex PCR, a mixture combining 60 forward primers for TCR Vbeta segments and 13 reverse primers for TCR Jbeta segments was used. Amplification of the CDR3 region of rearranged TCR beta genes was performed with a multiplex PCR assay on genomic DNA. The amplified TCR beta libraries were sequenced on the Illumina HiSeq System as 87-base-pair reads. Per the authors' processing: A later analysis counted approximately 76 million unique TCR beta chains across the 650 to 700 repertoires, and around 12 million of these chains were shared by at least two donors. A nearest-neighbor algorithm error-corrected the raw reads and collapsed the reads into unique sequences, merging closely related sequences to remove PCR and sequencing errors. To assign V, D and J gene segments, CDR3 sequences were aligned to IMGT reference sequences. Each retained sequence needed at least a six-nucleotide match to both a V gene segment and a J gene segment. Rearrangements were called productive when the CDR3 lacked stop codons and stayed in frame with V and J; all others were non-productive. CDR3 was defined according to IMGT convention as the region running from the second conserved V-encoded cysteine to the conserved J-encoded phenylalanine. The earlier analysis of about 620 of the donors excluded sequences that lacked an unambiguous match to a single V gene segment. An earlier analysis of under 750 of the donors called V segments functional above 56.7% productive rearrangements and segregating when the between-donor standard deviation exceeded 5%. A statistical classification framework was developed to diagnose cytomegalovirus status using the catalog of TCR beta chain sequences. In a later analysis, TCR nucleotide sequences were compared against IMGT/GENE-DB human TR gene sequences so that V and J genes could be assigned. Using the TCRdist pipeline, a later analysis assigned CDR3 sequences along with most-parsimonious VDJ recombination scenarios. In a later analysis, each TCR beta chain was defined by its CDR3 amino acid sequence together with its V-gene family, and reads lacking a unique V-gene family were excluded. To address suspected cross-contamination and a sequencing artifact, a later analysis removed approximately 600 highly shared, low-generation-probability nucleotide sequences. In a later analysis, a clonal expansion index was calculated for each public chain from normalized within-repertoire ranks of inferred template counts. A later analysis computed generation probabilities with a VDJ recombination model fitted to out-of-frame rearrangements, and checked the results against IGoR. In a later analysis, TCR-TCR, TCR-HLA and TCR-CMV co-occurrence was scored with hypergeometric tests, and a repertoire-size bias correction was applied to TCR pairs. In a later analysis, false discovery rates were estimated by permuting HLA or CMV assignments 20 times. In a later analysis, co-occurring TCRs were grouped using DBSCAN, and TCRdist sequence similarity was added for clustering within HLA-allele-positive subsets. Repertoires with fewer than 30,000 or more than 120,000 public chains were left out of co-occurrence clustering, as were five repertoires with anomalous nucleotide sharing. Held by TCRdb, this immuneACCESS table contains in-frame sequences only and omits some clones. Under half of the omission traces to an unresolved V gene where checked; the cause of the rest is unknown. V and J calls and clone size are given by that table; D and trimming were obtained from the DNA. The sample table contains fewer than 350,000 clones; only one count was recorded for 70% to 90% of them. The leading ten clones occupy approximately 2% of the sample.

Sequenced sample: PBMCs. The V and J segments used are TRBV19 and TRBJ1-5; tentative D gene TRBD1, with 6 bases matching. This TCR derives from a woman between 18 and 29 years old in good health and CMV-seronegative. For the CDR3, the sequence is CAARDTRGYSNQPQHF. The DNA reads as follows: TGTGCCGCACGGGACACTAGGGGGTATAGCAATCAGCCCCAGCATTTT.